The 2 T cell receptor beta chains listed next were all sequenced from one sample in a study of identical twins. TCRdb recomputed calls from the 5' RACE reads with MiXCR, one row per CDR3 protein. The sample records approximately 600,000 distinct CDR3 sequences, 9.5% to 10% being singletons. The data were also submitted as part of a second study, on yellow fever vaccine responses in identical twins.

The sequenced sample was PBMCs. The receptors here all came from a young woman in good health.

This clonotype was recorded many times. The chain has TRBV3-1 and TRBJ1-2; TRBD1 is a possible D gene (5 bases). In germline, CDR1 is LGHDT, CDR2 YNNKEL (reference sequence). The CDR3 loop spans 15 amino acids. Trimming shortened V by 3 bases and J by 1 base, and 12 bases separated the two germline ends. CDR3 sequence reads: CASSQGKRGNYGYTF. The CDR3 region has the DNA TGTGCCAGCAGCCAGGGGAAGAGGGGTAACTATGGCTACACCTTC.

In DNA, the CDR3 is TGCAGTGCTAGAGATCGCACTAGCGGGTCCCACGAGCAGTACTTC. Amino acid sequence: CSARDRTSGSHEQYF. The rearrangement links TRBV20-1 to TRBJ2-7; TRBD2 matches 9 bases. The CDR3 is 15 residues long. Trimming at V came to 0 bases and at J to 5 bases, leaving 8 bases not matched to a gene. CDR1 DFQATT and CDR2 SNEGSKA come from the germline V gene (reference sequence).